This T cell receptor beta chain emerged from a study of cytomegalovirus exposure and HLA in healthy donors. Study findings and constraints: Rates of TCR association differed by HLA locus in a later analysis, with DRB1 highest and HLA-C lowest.

With regard to this clone: Its antigen is not identified.

Researchers ran the PCR with 60 Vbeta and 13 Jbeta primers. Data came from immunoSEQ multiplex PCR; TCRdb stores just in-frame clones and leaves some out. The table lists under 65,000 clones. Germline CDR1 and CDR2: DFQATT and SNEGSKA (reference sequence). The CDR3 is 10 amino acids. V lost 6 bases and J 7 bases, leaving 9 bases between the germline ends. The gene calls are TRBV20-1 and TRBJ1-2; no clear D. The sequenced material came from PBMCs. This TCR derives from a woman aged 25-40 years in good health and CMV-seropositive. The CDR3: CSALGRGYTF. The CDR3, as DNA: TGCAGTGCCCTAGGTCGTGGCTACACCTTC.